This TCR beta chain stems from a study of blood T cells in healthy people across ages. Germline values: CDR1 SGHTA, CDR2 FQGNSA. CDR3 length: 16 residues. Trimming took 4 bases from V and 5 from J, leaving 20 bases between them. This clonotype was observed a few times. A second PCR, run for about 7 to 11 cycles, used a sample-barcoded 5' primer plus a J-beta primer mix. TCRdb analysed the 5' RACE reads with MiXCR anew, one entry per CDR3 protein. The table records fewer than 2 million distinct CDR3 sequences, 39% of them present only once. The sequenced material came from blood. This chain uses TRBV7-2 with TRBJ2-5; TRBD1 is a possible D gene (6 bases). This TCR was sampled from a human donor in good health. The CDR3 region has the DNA TGTGCCAGCAGCTCGCCATACGGACAGAGTGCGGAGACCCAGTACTTC. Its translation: CASSSPYGQSAETQYF.